The 5 T cell receptor beta chains below were found in one sample sequenced in a study of Graves' ophthalmopathy and Graves' hyperthyroidism. For repertoire sequencing, the TCR beta CDR3 regions were amplified from RNA transcripts. Following a first-round RT-PCR that used HTBI primers, a second-round multiplex PCR was carried out. One entry per CDR3 protein, called by TCRdb with MiXCR from the multiplex PCR reads. This sample yields about 550,000 distinct CDR3 sequences, of which about 35% are seen a single time; about 4.1% belongs to the top ten. Sequencing was carried out using peripheral blood or thyroid tissue (not recorded which). These receptors were obtained from an adult man with Graves' hyperthyroidism.

Comments on this clonotype: A much larger clone lies one base from this, so it may be a read error. The chain carries TRBV6-5 and TRBJ1-6; D uncertain. The CDR3 consists of 13 residues. Germline V gene lookup returns CDR1 MNHEY and CDR2 SVGAGI. CDR3 sequence (DNA): TGTGCCAGCAGTTCTGCTGATGAATCACCCTTCCACTTT. Amino acid sequence: CASSSADESPFHF.

This clonotype was recorded at least ten times. J is TRBJ2-5 and V is TRBV3-1; D not resolved. Germline loops: CDR1 LGHDT, CDR2 YNNKEL (reference sequence). This CDR3 region has 13 residues. Trimming removed 2 bases from V and 9 bases from J, with 13 bases in between. Here the CDR3 reads CASSQTNDKAQYF. The DNA of the CDR3 is TGTGCCAGCAGCCAAACCAACGACAAGGCCCAGTACTTC.

The table lists this clonotype with many counts. The V call is TRBV5-1, the J call TRBJ2-5; 7 positions match TRBD2. This CDR3 region has 14 residues. In germline, CDR1 is SGHRS, CDR2 YFSETQ. V was pared by 5 bases and J by 2 bases, with 6 bases of the junction left unmatched. The CDR3 here is CASRGGLGQETQYF. CDR3 coding DNA: TGCGCCAGCAGGGGTGGACTAGGGCAAGAGACCCAGTACTTC.

V is TRBV9 and J is TRBJ1-6; 10 nucleotides line up with TRBD1. The CDR3 runs 16 residues. From germline, CDR1 is SGDLS and CDR2 YYNGEE. V gave up 2 bases and J gave up 6 bases; unmatched junction bases: 5. As DNA, the CDR3 is TGTGCCAGCAGCGTTCAGACAGGGGGCGTTAATTCACCCCTCCACTTT. It specifies CASSVQTGGVNSPLHF.

In its sample, this clonotype was seen a few times. V is TRBV9 and J is TRBJ2-7, with D tentatively TRBD1 (6 bases). Trimming removed 0 bases at V and 2 bases at J, with 12 bases between. The CDR3 covers 15 residues. The germline V gene has CDR1 SGDLS and CDR2 YYNGEE. The CDR3 region is CASSVGLGQTYEQYF. CDR3 nucleotides: TGTGCCAGCAGCGTAGGGCTCGGACAGACCTACGAGCAGTACTTC.